Below are 27 T cell receptor beta chains sequenced from a single sample in a study of response to subunit inactivated influenza vaccine. TCRdb reprocessed the RT-PCR reads with MiXCR, giving one entry per CDR3 protein. The sample contains about 830,000 distinct CDR3 sequences, around 18% of which appear only once. The sequenced sample was PBMCs from blood, obtained less than 6 days after vaccination. These receptors all stem from a man aged 45-65 years who received an inactivated influenza vaccine.

A word on this clonotype: A read error may account for a junction end that differs from germline. The V call is TRBV19, the J call TRBJ1-1; D uncertain. Germline CDR1 and CDR2: LNHDA and SQIVND (reference sequence). The CDR3 has 15 amino acids. CDR3 sequence reads: CASSPPPSGRTGAFF. In DNA form, the CDR3 reads TGTGCCAGTAGTCCGCCCCCATCGGGTCGCACTGGAGCTTTCTTT.

This chain joins TRBV20-1 and TRBJ2-1; 10 bases match TRBD2. CDR1 and CDR2 (germline): DFQATT, SNEGSKA (reference sequence). The CDR3 extends over 13 amino acids. Trimming took 4 bases from V and 9 from J; bases not matched to a gene: 6. The CDR3 coding sequence is TGCAGTGCTACTAGCGGGGGCACCGCTGAGCAGTTCTTC. This codes for CSATSGGTAEQFF.

This clonotype showed up many times. The chain carries TRBV6-1 and TRBJ2-5; D remains unclear. This CDR3 contains 14 residues. Germline V gene data show CDR1 as MNHNS and CDR2 as SASEGT. The V end was cut by 5 bases, the J end by 5 bases, with 15 bases between. CDR3 loop: CASSRNWGVETQYF. The CDR3 nucleotides read TGTGCCAGCAGTCGTAACTGGGGTGTGGAGACCCAGTACTTC.

This clonotype was observed a handful of times. The chain links TRBV18 to TRBJ2-1; D possibly corresponds to TRBD2 (6 bases). The length of the CDR3 is 14 residues. With 4 bases removed from V and 7 bases from J, the gap between germline ends came to 14 bases. Germline values: CDR1 KGHSH, CDR2 LQKENI. In nucleotides, the CDR3 is TGTGCCAGCTCACACGGGAGCGCGGGAAATGAGCAGTTCTTC. As protein: CASSHGSAGNEQFF. The full variable domain, rest sourced from reference TRBV18 and TRBJ2-1, is NAGVMQNPRHLVRRRGQEARLRCSPMKGHSHVYWYRQLPEEGLKFMVYLQKENIIDESGMPKERFSAEFPKEGPSILRIQQVVRGDSAAYFCASSHGSAGNEQFFGPGTRLTVL.

This sequence joins TRBV6-1 and TRBJ2-1, with 9 nucleotides matching TRBD2. The germline gives CDR1 MNHNS, CDR2 SASEGT. Trimming removed 6 bases from V and 9 bases from J; junction bases left unmatched: 12. CDR3 length equals 15 residues. CDR3 nucleotide sequence: TGTGCCAGCAGCCTGACTAGCGGAACTTTCGGTGAGCAGTTCTTC. It translates to CASSLTSGTFGEQFF.

This clonotype was counted many times. CDR3 loop: CASSLGRSSYNEQFF. The DNA of the CDR3 is TGCGCCAGCAGCTTGGGCAGAAGCTCCTACAATGAGCAGTTCTTC. The rearrangement uses TRBV5-1 and TRBJ2-1, with D unresolved. Germline values: CDR1 SGHRS, CDR2 YFSETQ. Trimming cost V 0 bases and J 0 bases, with 7 bases left between them. The CDR3 totals 15 residues.

CDR3 sequence reads: CASSQDLEGRETQYF. CDR3 DNA sequence: TGTGCCAGCAGCCAAGATCTAGAGGGACGAGAGACCCAGTACTTC. The rearrangement links TRBV4-2 to TRBJ2-5, with D tentatively TRBD1 or TRBD2 (5 bases each). Germline V gene data show CDR1 as LGHNA and CDR2 as YNFKEQ. With 0 bases removed from V and 4 bases from J, the gap between germline ends came to 12 bases. This CDR3 comprises 15 residues.

The V call is TRBV5-1, the J call TRBJ2-7, with D hard to call. CDR3 size: 16 residues. The V and J ends lost 4 bases and 0 bases respectively, with 17 bases between them. Germline CDR1 SGHRS, CDR2 YFSETQ. CDR3 bases: TGCGCCAGCAGCCGAATCGGGCCGACGAGCTCCTACGAGCAGTACTTC. Amino acids: CASSRIGPTSSYEQYF.

This clonotype came up a few times. CDR3: CASSQLRAGGARNEQFF. In DNA, the CDR3 is TGTGCCAGCAGCCAACTTCGAGCCGGGGGGGCCAGGAATGAGCAGTTCTTC. The rearrangement uses TRBV14 and TRBJ2-1, with 8 bases matching TRBD2. The CDR3 runs to 17 residues. With V trimmed by 2 bases and J by 7 bases, 13 bases remained unmatched. Germline CDR1 is SGHDN and CDR2 is FVKESK.

This clonotype showed up many times. The genes are TRBV28 and TRBJ2-7; 10 bases match TRBD1. The germline V gene encodes CDR1 MDHEN and CDR2 SYDVKM. This CDR3 is 12 amino acids long. The CDR3 nucleotides are TGTGCTACTCGGACAGGGGGCTACGAGCAGTACTTC. Its translation is CATRTGGYEQYF. Complete variable domain (other parts from reference TRBV28 and TRBJ2-7): DVKVTQSSRYLVKRTGEKVFLECVQDMDHENMFWYRQDPGLGLRLIYFSYDVKMKEKGDIPEGYSVSREKKERFSLILESASTNQTSMYLCATRTGGYEQYFGPGTRLTVT.

This clonotype has more than one count but fewer than ten. The chain employs TRBV6-5 and TRBJ2-1, with D hard to call. There are 13 residues in the CDR3. The V gene lost 0 bases and the J gene lost 10 bases, with 10 bases spanning the gap. The germline gives CDR1 MNHEY, CDR2 SVGAGI. The CDR3 protein is CASSYSNVREQFF. The CDR3 DNA is TGTGCCAGCAGTTACTCGAACGTCCGAGAGCAGTTCTTC.

J is TRBJ1-2 and V is TRBV5-1; tentatively, D is TRBD1 (6 bases). The CDR3 covers 13 residues. With 2 bases removed from V and 4 bases from J, the gap between germline ends came to 9 bases. In germline, CDR1 is SGHRS, CDR2 YFSETQ. CDR3 sequence: CASSFEGGYGYTF. As DNA, the CDR3 is TGCGCCAGCAGCTTCGAGGGGGGCTATGGCTACACCTTC.

The chain combines TRBV24-1 with TRBJ2-7; TRBD2 aligns across 13 bases. The junction had 9 bases not matched to a gene; V was cut back by 3 bases and J by 5 bases. This CDR3 is 17 amino acids long. Germline V gene sequence: CDR1 KGHDR, CDR2 SFDVKD. The CDR3 here is CATSDARGTSGVHEQYF. The DNA for the CDR3 is TGTGCCACCAGTGATGCAAGAGGGACTAGCGGGGTCCACGAGCAGTACTTC.

The chain links TRBV7-6 to TRBJ2-7; possibly TRBD1 for D (6 bases). V dropped 5 bases and J dropped 2 bases, with 16 bases sitting between them. Germline CDR1 SGHVS, CDR2 FNYEAQ. The CDR3 totals 15 residues. The CDR3: CASSPGQKRPYEQYF. The DNA of the CDR3 is TGTGCCAGCAGCCCGGGACAAAAGAGGCCCTACGAGCAGTACTTC.

The sample holds a few counts of this clonotype. V gene TRBV5-1 combines with J gene TRBJ1-4; 9 nucleotides line up with TRBD1. The CDR3 has 16 amino acids. The J segment lost 1 base and the V segment lost 4 bases, leaving 5 bases of the junction unmatched. CDR1 SGHRS and CDR2 YFSETQ come from the germline V gene. The CDR3 protein is CASSLTGGRTNEKLFF. CDR3 bases: TGCGCCAGCAGCCTTACAGGGGGCCGAACTAATGAAAAACTGTTTTTT.

In its sample, this clonotype was seen a few times. The chain couples TRBV29-1 to TRBJ1-5; TRBD1 might be the D (5 bases). Germline V lookup: CDR1 SQVTM, CDR2 ANQGSEA. The V end lost 1 base, the J end lost 6 bases, and 10 bases lay between the germline ends. This CDR3 region has 13 residues. CDR3 in amino acids: CSVEGREGQPQHF. CDR3 bases: TGCAGCGTTGAAGGCAGGGAAGGTCAGCCCCAGCATTTT. Together with reference TRBV29-1 and TRBJ1-5, the CDR3 gives the full variable domain: SAVISQKPSRDICQRGTSLTIQCQVDSQVTMMFWYRQQPGQSLTLIATANQGSEATYESGFVIDKFPISRPNLTFSTLTVSNMSPEDSSIYLCSVEGREGQPQHFGDGTRLSIL.

The table lists this clonotype with a few counts. This chain links TRBV7-2 with TRBJ2-5; D tentatively fits TRBD1 or TRBD2 (5 bases each). This CDR3 is 14 amino acids long. Trimming took 2 bases from V and 5 from J, leaving 12 bases between them. Germline CDR1 reads SGHTA; CDR2 reads FQGNSA. The CDR3 loop reads CASSLIPGAETQYF. The CDR3, as DNA: TGTGCCAGCAGCTTAATACCCGGGGCGGAGACCCAGTACTTC. Drawing the rest from reference TRBV7-2 and TRBJ2-5, the complete variable domain is GAGVSQSPSNKVTEKGKDVELRCDPISGHTALYWYRQSLGQGLEFLIYFQGNSAPDKSGLPSDRFSAERTGGSVSTLTIQRTQQEDSAVYLCASSLIPGAETQYFGPGTRLLVL.

This clonotype was observed many times. J is TRBJ1-2 and V is TRBV11-1; TRBD1 matches at 8 bases. The CDR3 is 19 residues long. Germline V gene sequence: CDR1 SGHAT, CDR2 FQDESV (reference sequence). V dropped 4 bases and J dropped 5; count of bases not matched to a gene: 21. DNA of the CDR3: TGTGCCAGCAGCTCCAGCAACCCCCGCACCGGGACAGGAACTTATGGCTACACCTTC. Its translation: CASSSSNPRTGTGTYGYTF. Full variable domain (outside the CDR3, taken from reference TRBV11-1 and TRBJ1-2): EAEVAQSPRYKITEKSQAVAFWCDPISGHATLYWYRQILGQGPELLVQFQDESVVDDSQLPKDRFSAERLKGVDSTLKIQPAELGDSAMYLCASSSSNPRTGTGTYGYTFGSGTRLTVV.

This clonotype was recorded a few times. CDR3 in DNA: TGCAGTGCCCTAGGACTAGCGGGATCTCAAGAGACCCAGTACTTC. It specifies CSALGLAGSQETQYF. This chain links TRBV20-1 with TRBJ2-5, with 12 bases matching TRBD2. Losses at the gene ends were 6 bases for V and 2 bases for J; bases not matched to a gene: 7. Germline CDR1 and CDR2: DFQATT and SNEGSKA (reference sequence). This CDR3 comprises 15 residues.

This clonotype has ten or more counts. The chain employs TRBV10-3 and TRBJ2-7; D possibly corresponds to TRBD1 (6 bases). The CDR3 is 11 residues long. CDR1 ENHRY and CDR2 SYGVKD come from the germline V gene. Trimming removed 10 bases at V and 4 bases at J, with 11 bases between. CDR3 region: CATEDSYEQYF. In nucleotides, the CDR3 is TGTGCCACCGAGGACAGTTACGAGCAGTACTTC.

J is TRBJ2-1 and V is TRBV7-6; 8 bases map to TRBD2. The CDR3 runs to 15 residues. The J segment lost 5 bases and the V segment lost 4 bases, leaving 7 bases of the junction unmatched. Germline CDR1 reads SGHVS; CDR2 reads FNYEAQ. In DNA, the CDR3 is TGTGCCAGCAGCTCCTACGGGGGGGGGAACAATGAGCAGTTCTTC. Translation gives CASSSYGGGNNEQFF. The variable domain in full, with the rest retrieved from reference TRBV7-6 and TRBJ2-1, is GAGVSQSPRYKVTKRGQDVALRCDPISGHVSLYWYRQALGQGPEFLTYFNYEAQQDKSGLPNDRFSAERPEGSISTLTIQRTEQRDSAMYRCASSSYGGGNNEQFFGPGTRLTVL.

This clonotype has a handful of counts. The V and J genes are TRBV6-2 or TRBV6-3 and TRBJ2-5; D is uncertain. Trimming removed 5 bases at V and 7 bases at J, with 8 bases between. CDR3 length: 11 residues. Germline V gene lookup returns CDR1 MNHEY and CDR2 SVGEGT. The CDR3 sequence: CASSAPGTQYF. The CDR3 region has the DNA TGTGCCAGCAGTGCCCCGGGGACCCAGTACTTC.

Only a few counts were recorded for this clonotype. The gene calls are TRBV7-3 and TRBJ2-1, with 9 bases lining up with TRBD2. With V trimmed by 0 bases and J by 4 bases, 4 bases remained unmatched. The CDR3 extends over 16 amino acids. CDR1 and CDR2 from the germline V gene are SGHTA and FQGTGA. The DNA of the CDR3 is TGTGCCAGCAGCTTAACGGGGCTAGCGGGATACAATGAGCAGTTCTTC. Protein product: CASSLTGLAGYNEQFF.

This clonotype was detected many times. The chain combines TRBV12-3 or TRBV12-4 with TRBJ2-1, with D possibly TRBD1 on 5 matching bases. The CDR3 consists of 16 residues. Trimming pared 1 base from V and 4 bases from J, leaving 14 bases between. CDR3: CASSLGSQTVYNEQFF. CDR3 in DNA: TGTGCCAGCAGTTTAGGATCCCAGACAGTTTACAATGAGCAGTTCTTC.

Many counts were recorded for this clonotype. This rearrangement joins TRBV12-3 or TRBV12-4 to TRBJ2-5; no firm D call. V was clipped by 4 bases and J by 7 bases, with 7 bases between them. There are 11 residues in the CDR3. The CDR3: CASSSSWTQYF. DNA of the CDR3: TGTGCCAGCAGTTCCTCATGGACCCAGTACTTC.

This CDR3 is CASLITGTTSYEQYF. Here the CDR3 DNA reads TGTGCCAGCCTTATAACCGGGACAACCTCCTACGAGCAGTACTTC. This chain joins TRBV6-1 and TRBJ2-7, with a tentative D call TRBD1 (6 bases). Germline V gene data show CDR1 as MNHNS and CDR2 as SASEGT. Trimming removed 8 bases at V and 0 bases at J, with 17 bases between. This CDR3 region has 15 residues.

The sample holds a few counts of this clonotype. The genes are TRBV28 and TRBJ2-7, with TRBD2 matching over 9 bases. After removal of 5 bases from V and 6 bases from J, the junction contained 8 bases not matched to a gene. The CDR3 has 14 amino acids. CDR1 is MDHEN and CDR2 is SYDVKM in the germline V gene. Here the CDR3 DNA reads TGTGCCAGCAGTATATTAGCGGGAGCGGCCGAGCAGTACTTC. Encoded protein: CASSILAGAAEQYF.